This T cell receptor (beta chain) was profiled in a study of blood T cells in healthy people across ages (dated by TCRdb to 2015 to 2017). Regarding the research as a whole: In model experiments, template switching captured roughly one uniquely barcoded TCR beta cDNA molecule for every two T cells. To avoid experimental bias, donors of different ages were randomly spread across the sequencing lanes. Four age groups were formed from the donors: young (average roughly 15 years), middle-aged (roughly 38), aged (about 68) and long-lived (roughly 88). For two donors (one aged 18 to 29 and one aged 80 or older), the study analyzed two additional independent replicas of 1 million unique cDNA reads from the same blood draw. The study measured age-related changes in TCR beta repertoire diversity using deep sequencing normalized with unique cDNA molecular identifiers. The full study reports these points: Conclusive comparison of naive and antigen-experienced compartments was prevented by the profiling of bulk unsorted PBMCs. Donor CMV infection status was unknown, potentially confounding age-related changes in expanded clonotypes. As age increased, observed TCR beta diversity per million T cells dropped in a roughly linear way, and a significant reduction was already evident by age about 36. Compared with the aged group, the long-lived group had more naive CD4+ T cells, fewer expanded clones and increased TCR diversity, a pattern suggesting age selection. There was a strong correlation between observed TCR beta diversity and the percentage of naive T cells measured by flow cytometry. Total diversity estimates from one million sequenced T cells were considered lower bounds and underestimates.

Library prep was done by 5' RACE. TCRdb names Illumina HiSeq 2500 as the instrument used. A second roughly 7 to 11 cycle PCR used a sample-barcoded 5' primer and a J-beta primer mix. A template-switch 5' adaptor carrying 12 random nucleotides introduced a unique molecular identifier onto each TCR beta cDNA molecule. Each sample yielded at least 2.5 million CDR3-containing paired-end reads. First-strand cDNA was synthesized from all RNA with the Mint cDNA synthesis kit, primed by a TRBC-specific oligonucleotide. After uracil-DNA glycosylase treatment, a first 18-cycle PCR used universal primers M1SS and BC2_uni_R on all cDNA. The original methods were these. For normalization, 1 million high-quality reads were randomly selected from each sample, with every read carrying a distinct molecular identifier. Instead of being binned into consensus sequences, reads that shared molecular identifiers were thrown out. CDR3 identification, clonotype clustering and error correction used MiTCR with a Q25 quality threshold and the strictest error-elimination algorithm. A nonparametric unseen species model using Euler transformation provided a lower-bound estimate of total TCR beta diversity. TCRdb cleaned the public reads at Q25 with fastp, built clones with MiXCR and kept in-frame beta chains. Each CDR3 protein appears once, grouped with its most common genes and DNA. TCRdb's processing, not the study's, gives the V and J calls here. The sample has more than 1 million distinct CDR3 sequences on record, under 45% of them singletons. The ten top clones hold 18% of the sample.

Spanning cysteine to phenylalanine, the CDR3 consists of 15 amino acids. This entry keeps only the CDR3 DNA: 45 bases, framed from base 1. V has 6 bases trimmed and J has 4 bases trimmed; junction bases matching no gene number 7. CDR1 and CDR2 (DFQATT, SNEGSKA) derive from the germline V gene (reference sequence). As concerns this clonotype: Its antigen is unknown. It has no much larger one-base neighbor in the sample; base qualities were not kept.

Systemically healthy Caucasian individuals from Russia, some 40 in total and aged about 6 to 95 years, were included as donors. Each donor gave about 11 milliliters of peripheral blood, drawn into EDTA-treated Vacutainer tubes. Ficoll-Paque density-gradient centrifugation was used to isolate PBMCs, with at least 7 million per sample. Trizol reagent was used to extract total RNA from the PBMCs, yielding at least 6 micrograms per sample. Naive CD45RAhigh/CD27high T cell percentages were measured by flow cytometry on a PBMC aliquot from every donor. The receptor was isolated from a woman aged 55-70 years in good health. The sequence joins TRBV20-1 to TRBJ2-4, with 12 bases aligning to TRBD2. Specimen: blood. The CDR3 region has the sequence CSAKPGTSGKNIQYF. The nucleotide sequence reads TGCAGTGCAAAACCCGGGACTAGCGGGAAAAACATTCAGTACTTC.